The 27 T cell receptor beta chains given below trace back to one sample, sequenced in a study of CXCR3-negative and CXCR3-positive naive CD8 T cells. Overall study results and limits: CXCR3-positive naive cells had TRB CDR3s that were more hydrophobic than CXCR3-negative naive cells had.

Libraries of TRB cDNA were made by 5' RACE and carried UMIs. TCRdb re-called the 5' RACE reads; every CDR3 protein appears as one record, without DNA. The sample includes 150,000 or so distinct CDR3 sequences. These receptors' targets are unknown. Sequenced: naive CXCR3+ CD8+ T cells from blood. The subset: CD45RO-CCR7+CD27+CD95- naive CD8+ T cells expressing CXCR3 (TNR3+). Receptors originate from a human donor in good health. Some clones in this sample may be carry-over from other donors' samples.

V gene TRBV3-1 combines with J gene TRBJ1-2. CDR1 and CDR2 from the germline V gene are LGHDT and YNNKEL (reference sequence). This CDR3 contains 14 residues. Here the CDR3 reads CASSQEGVNYGYTF.

The chain links TRBV12-3 or TRBV12-4 to TRBJ1-5. CDR3 length: 15 residues. CDR3 protein: CASSFTGYSNQPQHF.

The chain is built from TRBV6-2 or TRBV6-3 and TRBJ2-1; TCRdb picks TRBD2, but there is no DNA to check that call. CDR3 length: 16 residues. Looked up from germline, CDR1 is MNHEY and CDR2 is SVGEGT. The CDR3 protein is CASSFSLGSGYNEQFF.

The CDR3 sequence is CACRHETGVGTDTQYF. This chain joins TRBV2 and TRBJ2-3; TCRdb picks TRBD1, but there is no DNA to check that call. CDR3 length: 16 amino acids. The germline V gene has CDR1 SNHLY and CDR2 FYNNEI.

The chain uses TRBV29-1 and TRBJ1-1. CDR3 size: 12 residues. Per germline, CDR1 SQVTM and CDR2 ANQGSEA. This CDR3 is CSVERENTEAFF. Filled out from reference TRBV29-1 and TRBJ1-1, the complete variable domain reads SAVISQKPSRDICQRGTSLTIQCQVDSQVTMMFWYRQQPGQSLTLIATANQGSEATYESGFVIDKFPISRPNLTFSTLTVSNMSPEDSSIYLCSVERENTEAFFGQGTRLTVV.

This rearrangement joins TRBV3-1 to TRBJ1-6. Looked up from germline, CDR1 is LGHDT and CDR2 is YNNKEL (reference sequence). This CDR3 region has 12 residues. The CDR3 spells CASPKVNSPLHF.

J is TRBJ2-3 and V is TRBV12-3 or TRBV12-4. The CDR3 has 16 amino acids. CDR3 amino acids: CASSFQLLGSTDTQYF.

V is TRBV6-6 and J is TRBJ2-2; TCRdb gives TRBD2 as the D gene, but with no DNA this cannot be confirmed. This CDR3 has 16 amino acids. CDR1 and CDR2 (germline): MNHNY, SVGAGI (reference sequence). CDR3 protein: CASSYLDSRGTGELFF.

The V and J genes are TRBV7-3 and TRBJ2-5; TCRdb proposes TRBD2, but this gene call is untestable without DNA. CDR1 is SGHTA and CDR2 is FQGTGA in the germline V gene. The CDR3 is made up of 14 amino acids. CDR3 loop: CASSLTGAPETQYF. Variable domain in full (rest from reference TRBV7-3 and TRBJ2-5): GAGVSQTPSNKVTEKGKYVELRCDPISGHTALYWYRQSLGQGPEFLIYFQGTGAADDSGLPNDRFFAVRPEGSVSTLKIQRTERGDSAVYLCASSLTGAPETQYFGPGTRLLVL.

This sequence joins TRBV5-1 and TRBJ2-2; absent DNA, TCRdb's TRBD1 call cannot be checked. The CDR3 contains 14 residues. Germline CDR1 reads SGHRS; CDR2 reads YFSETQ. This CDR3 is CASSFQGSTGELFF.

The rearrangement joins TRBV20-1 to TRBJ1-5. CDR1 and CDR2 (germline): DFQATT, SNEGSKA (reference sequence). This CDR3 is 16 amino acids long. CDR3: CSARAFGQMSNQPQHF.

The chain has TRBV5-6 and TRBJ2-1; without DNA, the TCRdb call of TRBD2 cannot be checked. The germline gives CDR1 SGHDT, CDR2 YYEEEE. The CDR3 totals 17 residues. The CDR3 sequence: CASSLPPGTLGLDEQFF.

The chain recombines TRBV29-1 with TRBJ2-1; the TCRdb call, TRBD2, lacks DNA for checking. This CDR3 contains 17 residues. Germline V lookup: CDR1 SQVTM, CDR2 ANQGSEA. The CDR3 spells CSVEDIALAGGPGEQFF.

V gene TRBV5-1 combines with J gene TRBJ2-7; the D gene TCRdb calls, TRBD2, cannot be checked with no DNA. The CDR3 runs 16 residues. CDR1 is SGHRS, CDR2 YFSETQ, per germline. CDR3 sequence: CASSSLRGGAAYEQYF.

V and J are TRBV10-2 and TRBJ2-3. Germline V gene sequence: CDR1 WSHSY, CDR2 SAAADI. The CDR3 consists of 13 residues. CDR3: CASSFGFTDTQYF.

The chain carries TRBV29-1 and TRBJ2-2. This CDR3 contains 13 residues. Germline V gene lookup returns CDR1 SQVTM and CDR2 ANQGSEA. Here the CDR3 reads CSVKNLYTGELFF.

V is TRBV7-2 and J is TRBJ2-1; TCRdb's D call of TRBD1 is untestable without DNA. The germline V gene has CDR1 SGHTA and CDR2 FQGNSA. The CDR3 spans 14 residues. CDR3 amino acids: CASSSGQGDNEQFF.

The chain carries TRBV27 and TRBJ2-7; lacking DNA, the TRBD1 call made by TCRdb goes unchecked. CDR1 and CDR2 (germline): MNHEY, SMNVEV (reference sequence). The CDR3 runs 13 residues. CDR3: CASTDRVGYEQYF.

V and J are TRBV7-9 and TRBJ2-7; TCRdb names TRBD2, which stays unverified in the absence of DNA. The CDR3 is made up of 13 amino acids. The V gene's germline CDR1 is SEHNR and CDR2 FQNEAQ (reference sequence). The CDR3 sequence is CASSFGGVREQYF.

The rearrangement joins TRBV4-1 to TRBJ2-1; the TCRdb call, TRBD1, lacks DNA for checking. CDR1 MGHRA and CDR2 YSYEKL come from the germline V gene. The CDR3 has 17 residues. CDR3 residues: CASSQGWGTGAYNEQFF.

The chain joins TRBV9 to TRBJ2-2; lacking DNA, the TRBD2 call made by TCRdb goes unchecked. The CDR3 spans 16 residues. Germline V gives CDR1 SGDLS, CDR2 YYNGEE. The CDR3 protein is CASSVSQGGNTGELFF. Full variable domain (remainder filled in from reference TRBV9 and TRBJ2-2): DSGVTQTPKHLITATGQRVTLRCSPRSGDLSVYWYQQSLDQGLQFLIQYYNGEERAKGNILERFSAQQFPDLHSELNLSSLELGDSALYFCASSVSQGGNTGELFFGEGSRLTVL.

V gene TRBV10-3 combines with J gene TRBJ1-1; TCRdb returns TRBD1, unconfirmable since there is no DNA. This CDR3 is 13 amino acids long. Germline V gene data show CDR1 as ENHRY and CDR2 as SYGVKD. CDR3 protein: CAINTGMNTEAFF.

The V call is TRBV10-2, the J call TRBJ1-1; TCRdb's assignment of TRBD1 cannot be checked, as there is no DNA. This CDR3 has 15 amino acids. CDR1 and CDR2 from the germline V gene are WSHSY and SAAADI. This CDR3 reads CASSRGLVGNTEAFF.

The chain links TRBV4-3 to TRBJ1-6; as DNA is missing, the TRBD1 call by TCRdb cannot be tested. The CDR3 is 16 residues long. Germline V lookup: CDR1 LGHNA, CDR2 YSLEER. The CDR3 loop reads CASSQGTGGGNSPLHF.

The chain joins TRBV28 to TRBJ1-2; TCRdb outputs TRBD1, but without DNA this stays unchecked. The CDR3 has 17 amino acids. CDR1 and CDR2 from the germline V gene are MDHEN and SYDVKM. CDR3 amino acids: CASSLFGGTGTNYGYTF.

The chain recombines TRBV29-1 with TRBJ1-1; TCRdb lists TRBD1, though no DNA is available to test this call. The CDR3 is 12 amino acids. In germline, CDR1 is SQVTM, CDR2 ANQGSEA. The CDR3 is CSSQGDNTEAFF.

The chain joins TRBV5-6 to TRBJ2-7; TCRdb returns TRBD2, unconfirmable since there is no DNA. Germline-derived CDR1 and CDR2 are SGHDT and YYEEEE. The CDR3 is 13 residues long. CDR3 residues: CASSLLRADEQYF.